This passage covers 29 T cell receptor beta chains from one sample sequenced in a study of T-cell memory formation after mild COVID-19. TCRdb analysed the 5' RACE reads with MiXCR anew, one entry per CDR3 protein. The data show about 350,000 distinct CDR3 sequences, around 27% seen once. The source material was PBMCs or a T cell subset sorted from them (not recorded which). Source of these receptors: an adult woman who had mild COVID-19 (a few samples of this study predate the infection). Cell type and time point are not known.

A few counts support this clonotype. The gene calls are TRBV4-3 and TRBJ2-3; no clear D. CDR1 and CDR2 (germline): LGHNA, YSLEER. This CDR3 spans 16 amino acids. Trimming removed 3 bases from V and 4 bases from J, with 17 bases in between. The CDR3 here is CASSQVTGQASDTQYF. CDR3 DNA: TGCGCCAGCAGCCAGGTGACGGGTCAGGCCTCAGATACGCAGTATTTT.

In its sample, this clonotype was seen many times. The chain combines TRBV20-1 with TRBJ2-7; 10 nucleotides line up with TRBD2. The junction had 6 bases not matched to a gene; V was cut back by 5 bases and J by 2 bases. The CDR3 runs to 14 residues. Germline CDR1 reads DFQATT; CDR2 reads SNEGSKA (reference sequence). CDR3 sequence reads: CSAAGTSEPYEQYF. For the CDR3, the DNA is TGCAGTGCTGCCGGGACTAGCGAACCCTACGAGCAGTACTTC.

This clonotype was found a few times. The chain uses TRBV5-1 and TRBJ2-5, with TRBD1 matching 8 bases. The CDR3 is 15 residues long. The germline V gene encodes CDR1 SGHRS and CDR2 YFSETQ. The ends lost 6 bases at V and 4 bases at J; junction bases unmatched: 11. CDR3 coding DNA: TGCGCCAGCACCCCGGAGGCAGGGGGCATAGAGACCCAGTACTTC. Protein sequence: CASTPEAGGIETQYF.

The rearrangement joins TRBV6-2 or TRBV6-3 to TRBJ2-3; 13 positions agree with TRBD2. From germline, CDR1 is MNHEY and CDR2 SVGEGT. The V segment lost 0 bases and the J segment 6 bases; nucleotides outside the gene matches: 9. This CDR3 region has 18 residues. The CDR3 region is CASSYSIGLAGDGDTQYF. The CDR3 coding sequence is TGTGCCAGCAGTTACTCGATCGGACTAGCGGGAGATGGGGATACGCAGTATTTT.

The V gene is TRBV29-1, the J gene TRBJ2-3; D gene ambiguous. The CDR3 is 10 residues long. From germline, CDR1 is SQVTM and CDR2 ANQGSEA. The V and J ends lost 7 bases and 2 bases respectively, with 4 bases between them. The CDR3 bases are TGCAGCGCTGCCACAGATACGCAGTATTTT. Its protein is CSAATDTQYF.

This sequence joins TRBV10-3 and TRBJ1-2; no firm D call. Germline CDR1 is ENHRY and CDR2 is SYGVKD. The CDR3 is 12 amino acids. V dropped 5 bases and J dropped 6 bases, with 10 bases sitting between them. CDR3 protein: CAISSGFDGYTF. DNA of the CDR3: TGTGCCATCAGTAGCGGGTTCGATGGCTACACCTTC.

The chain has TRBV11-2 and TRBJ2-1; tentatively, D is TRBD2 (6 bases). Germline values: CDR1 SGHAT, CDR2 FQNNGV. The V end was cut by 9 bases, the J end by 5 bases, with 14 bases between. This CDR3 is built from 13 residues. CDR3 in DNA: TGTGCCAGTTCGCCTCGGAGGGACAATGAGCAGTTCTTC. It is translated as CASSPRRDNEQFF.

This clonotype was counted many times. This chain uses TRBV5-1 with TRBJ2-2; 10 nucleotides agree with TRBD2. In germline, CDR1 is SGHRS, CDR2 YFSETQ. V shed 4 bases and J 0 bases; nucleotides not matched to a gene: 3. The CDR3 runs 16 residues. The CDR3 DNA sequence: TGCGCCAGCAGCCGCACTAGCGGGACGAACACCGGGGAGCTGTTTTTT. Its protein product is CASSRTSGTNTGELFF. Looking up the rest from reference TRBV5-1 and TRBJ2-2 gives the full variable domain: KAGVTQTPRYLIKTRGQQVTLSCSPISGHRSVSWYQQTPGQGLQFLFEYFSETQRNKGNFPGRFSGRQFSNSRSEMNVSTLELGDSALYLCASSRTSGTNTGELFFGEGSRLTVL.

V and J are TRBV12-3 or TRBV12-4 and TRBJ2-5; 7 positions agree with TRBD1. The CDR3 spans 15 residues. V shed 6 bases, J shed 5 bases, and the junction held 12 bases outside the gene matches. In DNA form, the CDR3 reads TGTGCCAGCAGCCGAGGACAGGAGGTATGGGAGACCCAGTACTTC. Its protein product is CASSRGQEVWETQYF.

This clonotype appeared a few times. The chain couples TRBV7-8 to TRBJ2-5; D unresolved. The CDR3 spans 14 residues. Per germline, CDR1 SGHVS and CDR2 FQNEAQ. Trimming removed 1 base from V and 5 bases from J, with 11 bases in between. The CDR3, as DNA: TGTGCCAGCAGCTTAGTAATGAGTCAGGAGACCCAGTACTTC. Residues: CASSLVMSQETQYF.

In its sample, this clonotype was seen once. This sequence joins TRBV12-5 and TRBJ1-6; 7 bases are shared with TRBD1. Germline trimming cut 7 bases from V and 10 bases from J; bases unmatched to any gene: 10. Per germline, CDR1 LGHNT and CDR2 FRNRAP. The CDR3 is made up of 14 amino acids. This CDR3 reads CASAAMTGSSPLHF. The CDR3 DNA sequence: TGTGCTAGTGCCGCTATGACAGGGTCCTCACCCCTCCACTTT.

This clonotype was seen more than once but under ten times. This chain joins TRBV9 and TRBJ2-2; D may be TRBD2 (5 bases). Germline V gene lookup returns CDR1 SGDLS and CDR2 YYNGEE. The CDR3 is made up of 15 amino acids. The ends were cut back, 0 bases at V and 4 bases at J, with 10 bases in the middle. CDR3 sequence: CASSVATGITGELFF. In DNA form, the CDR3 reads TGTGCCAGCAGCGTAGCTACGGGGATCACCGGGGAGCTGTTTTTT.

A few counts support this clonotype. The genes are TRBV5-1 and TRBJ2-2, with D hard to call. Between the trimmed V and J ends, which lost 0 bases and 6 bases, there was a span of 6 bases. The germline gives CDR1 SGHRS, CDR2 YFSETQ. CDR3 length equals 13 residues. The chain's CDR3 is CASSLAPPGELFF. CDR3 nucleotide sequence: TGCGCCAGCAGCTTGGCCCCTCCCGGGGAGCTGTTTTTT.

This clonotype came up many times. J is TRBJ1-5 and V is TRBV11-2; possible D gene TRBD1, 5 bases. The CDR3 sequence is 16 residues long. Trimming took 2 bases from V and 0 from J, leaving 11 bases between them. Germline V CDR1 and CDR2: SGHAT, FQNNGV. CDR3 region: CASSLSWQGSNQPQHF. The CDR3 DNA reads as TGTGCCAGCAGCTTAAGTTGGCAGGGTAGCAATCAGCCCCAGCATTTT. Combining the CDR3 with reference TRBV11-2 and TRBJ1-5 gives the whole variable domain EAGVAQSPRYKIIEKRQSVAFWCNPISGHATLYWYQQILGQGPKLLIQFQNNGVVDDSQLPKDRFSAERLKGVDSTLKIQPAKLEDSAVYLCASSLSWQGSNQPQHFGDGTRLSIL.

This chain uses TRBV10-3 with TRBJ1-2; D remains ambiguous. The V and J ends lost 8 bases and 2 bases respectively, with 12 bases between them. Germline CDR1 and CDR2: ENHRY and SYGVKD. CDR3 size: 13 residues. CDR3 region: CAIAADRNYGYTF. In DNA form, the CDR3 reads TGTGCCATCGCTGCGGACCGGAACTATGGCTACACCTTC.

The DNA of the CDR3 is TGTGCCAGCAGCTTAGAGCGACTAGCCCCCGGGGAGCTGTTTTTT. Translating it yields CASSLERLAPGELFF. The rearrangement uses TRBV7-2 and TRBJ2-2; 7 bases line up with TRBD2. This CDR3 has 15 residues. Per the germline V gene, CDR1 is SGHTA and CDR2 is FQGNSA. V shed 1 base and J 6 bases; nucleotides not matched to a gene: 5.

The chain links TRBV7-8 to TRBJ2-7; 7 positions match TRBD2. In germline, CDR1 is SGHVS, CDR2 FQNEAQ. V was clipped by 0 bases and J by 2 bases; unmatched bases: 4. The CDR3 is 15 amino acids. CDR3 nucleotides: TGTGCCAGCAGCTTAGCCGTCGGGGGGACCTACGAGCAGTACTTC. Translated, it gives CASSLAVGGTYEQYF.

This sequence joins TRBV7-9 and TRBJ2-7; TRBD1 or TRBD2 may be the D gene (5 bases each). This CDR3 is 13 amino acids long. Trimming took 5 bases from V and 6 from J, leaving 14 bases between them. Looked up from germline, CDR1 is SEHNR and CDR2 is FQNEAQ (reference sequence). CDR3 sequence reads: CASSPKGRGEQYF. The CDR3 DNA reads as TGTGCCAGCAGCCCAAAGGGACGAGGCGAGCAGTACTTC.

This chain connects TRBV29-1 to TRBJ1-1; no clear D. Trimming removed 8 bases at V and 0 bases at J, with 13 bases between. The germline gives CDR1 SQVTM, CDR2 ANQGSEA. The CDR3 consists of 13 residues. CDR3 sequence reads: CSLSLSMNTEAFF. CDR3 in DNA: TGCAGCCTGTCTCTTTCAATGAACACTGAAGCTTTCTTT.

The CDR3 coding sequence is TGCAGTGCAAGGGGGACTAGCGGGAGCACCGGGGAGCTGTTTTTT. This encodes CSARGTSGSTGELFF. The chain is built from TRBV20-1 and TRBJ2-2, with 14 bases that match TRBD2. This CDR3 is built from 15 residues. Germline V gene data show CDR1 as DFQATT and CDR2 as SNEGSKA (reference sequence). The junction had 4 bases not matched to a gene; V was cut back by 6 bases and J by 4 bases.

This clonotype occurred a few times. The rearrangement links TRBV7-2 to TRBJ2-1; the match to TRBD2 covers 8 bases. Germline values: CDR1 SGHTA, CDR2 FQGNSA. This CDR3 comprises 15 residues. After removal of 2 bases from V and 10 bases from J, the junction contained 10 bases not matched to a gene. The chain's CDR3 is CASSLSAGGWKEQFF. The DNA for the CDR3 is TGTGCCAGCAGCTTAAGTGCGGGAGGATGGAAAGAGCAGTTCTTC.

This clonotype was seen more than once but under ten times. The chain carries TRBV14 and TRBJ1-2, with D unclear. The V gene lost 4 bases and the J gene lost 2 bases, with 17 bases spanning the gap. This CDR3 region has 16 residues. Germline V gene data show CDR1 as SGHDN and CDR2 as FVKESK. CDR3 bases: TGTGCCAGCAGCCCTTCTTTGGGGTGGAAGAACTATGGCTACACCTTC. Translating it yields CASSPSLGWKNYGYTF.

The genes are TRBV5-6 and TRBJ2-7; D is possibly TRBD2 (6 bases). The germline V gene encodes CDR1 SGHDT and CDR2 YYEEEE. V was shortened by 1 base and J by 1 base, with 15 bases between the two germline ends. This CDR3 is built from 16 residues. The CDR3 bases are TGTGCCAGCAGCTTGTGGATAGGCGGGGAGTCCTACGAGCAGTACTTC. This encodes CASSLWIGGESYEQYF.

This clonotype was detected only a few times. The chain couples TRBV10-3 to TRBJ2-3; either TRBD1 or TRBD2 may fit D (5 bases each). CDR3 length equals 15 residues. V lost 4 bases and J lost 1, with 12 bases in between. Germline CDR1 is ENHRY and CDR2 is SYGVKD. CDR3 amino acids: CAISGGPGRTDTQYF. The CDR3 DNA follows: TGTGCCATCAGTGGAGGGCCGGGACGCACAGATACGCAGTATTTT.

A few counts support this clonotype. The chain's CDR3 is CASSSQPTVSQETQYF. CDR3 in DNA: TGCGCCAGCAGCTCTCAACCGACAGTTTCCCAAGAGACCCAGTACTTC. V and J are TRBV5-1 and TRBJ2-5; maybe TRBD1 (5 bases). V was cut by 3 bases and J by 1 base, with 16 bases left in between. Germline loops: CDR1 SGHRS, CDR2 YFSETQ. The CDR3 is made up of 16 amino acids.

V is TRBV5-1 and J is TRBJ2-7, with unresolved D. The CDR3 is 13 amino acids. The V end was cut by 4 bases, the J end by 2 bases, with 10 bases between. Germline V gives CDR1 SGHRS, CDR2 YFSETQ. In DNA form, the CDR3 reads TGCGCCAGCAGCCTGGAACAGACCTACGAGCAGTACTTC. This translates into CASSLEQTYEQYF.

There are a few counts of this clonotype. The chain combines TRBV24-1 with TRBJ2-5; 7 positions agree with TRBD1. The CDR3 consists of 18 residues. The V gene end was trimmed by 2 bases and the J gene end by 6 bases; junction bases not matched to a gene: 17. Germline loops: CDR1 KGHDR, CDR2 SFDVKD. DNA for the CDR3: TGTGCCACCAGTGATTCGGGGCCCGTACAGGGGCCGCAACAGACCCAGTACTTC. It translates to CATSDSGPVQGPQQTQYF.

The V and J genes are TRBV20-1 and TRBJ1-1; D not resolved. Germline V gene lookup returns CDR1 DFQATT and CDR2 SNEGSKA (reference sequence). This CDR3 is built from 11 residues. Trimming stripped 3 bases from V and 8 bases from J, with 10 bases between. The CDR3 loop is CSASQEREAFF. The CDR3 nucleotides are TGCAGTGCTAGTCAGGAAAGGGAAGCTTTCTTT.

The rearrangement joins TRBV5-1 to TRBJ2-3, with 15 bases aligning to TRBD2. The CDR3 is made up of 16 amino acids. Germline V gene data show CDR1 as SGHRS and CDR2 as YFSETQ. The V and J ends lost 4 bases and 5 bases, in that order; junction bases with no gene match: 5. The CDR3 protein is CASSMGLAGGVDTQYF. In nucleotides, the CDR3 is TGCGCCAGCAGCATGGGACTAGCGGGGGGCGTAGATACGCAGTATTTT.